Detailed here is one TCR beta chain. The data were obtained in a study of T cells in Graves' hyperthyroidism and ophthalmopathy. This CDR3 is 14 amino acids long. From germline, CDR1 is SNHLY and CDR2 FYNNEI. V gave up 6 bases and J gave up 4 bases, with 15 bases separating them. RNA transcripts were the template for amplifying TCR beta CDR3 regions. The study used the HTBI primer set for a first-round RT-PCR of the TCR CDR3. TCRdb passed the multiplex PCR reads through MiXCR, listing each CDR3 protein once. This table holds approximately 600,000 distinct CDR3 sequences, around 15% found once. The chain combines TRBV2 with TRBJ1-1; D gene uncertain. The sequence came from a woman aged 25 to 45 with Graves' hyperthyroidism. Sequencing was carried out using blood. CDR3 in amino acids: CASRSENYSTEAFF. Here the CDR3 DNA reads TGTGCCAGCAGGTCCGAAAATTACAGCACTGAAGCTTTCTTT.